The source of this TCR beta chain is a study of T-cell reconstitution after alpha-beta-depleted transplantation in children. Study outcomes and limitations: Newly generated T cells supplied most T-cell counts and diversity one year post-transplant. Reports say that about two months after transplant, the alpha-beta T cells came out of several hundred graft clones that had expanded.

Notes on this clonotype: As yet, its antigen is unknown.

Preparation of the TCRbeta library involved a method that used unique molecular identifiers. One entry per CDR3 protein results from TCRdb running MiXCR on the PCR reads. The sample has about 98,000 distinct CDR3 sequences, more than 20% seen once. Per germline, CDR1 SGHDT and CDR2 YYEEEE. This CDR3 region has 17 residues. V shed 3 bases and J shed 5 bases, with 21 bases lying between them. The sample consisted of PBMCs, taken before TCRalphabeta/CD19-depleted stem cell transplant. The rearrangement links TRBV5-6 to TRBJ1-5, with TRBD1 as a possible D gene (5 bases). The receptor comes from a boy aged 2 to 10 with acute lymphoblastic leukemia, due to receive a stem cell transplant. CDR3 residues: CASSSGNDSPMYQPQHF. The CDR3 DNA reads TGTGCCAGCAGCTCTGGAAACGACAGTCCGATGTATCAGCCCCAGCATTTT.